The clone carrying this T cell receptor beta chain appeared a single time. Its antigen remains unidentified. This sample is drawn from a study of T cell responses to AZD1222 COVID-19 vaccine. Study-wide results and limits: Spike-specific TCR breadth and depth both grew after two AZD1222 doses. The sample set comprised mostly white British donors with more females, and clonal diversity was possibly underestimated.

Produced via immunoSEQ multiplex PCR; TCRdb's table is partial and in-frame only. Altogether around 99,000 clones are present, roughly 92% being singletons, with the ten largest covering 8% to 9.5%. Second doses at about 4 or about 12 weeks were pooled. The CDR3 has 13 amino acids. Looked up from germline, CDR1 is LGHNA and CDR2 is YSLEER. Trimming left V 8 bases short and J 0 bases short, with 8 bases between. The material sequenced was peripheral blood, taken 28 days after the second AZD1222 dose. The chain combines TRBV4-3 with TRBJ1-3; D is undetermined. The receptor's source is an adult who received the AZD1222 COVID-19 vaccine. DNA for the CDR3: TGCGCCAGCGCCGCCAGCTCTGGAAACACCATATATTTT. Protein: CASAASSGNTIYF.